This TCR beta chain was observed in a study of cytomegalovirus exposure and HLA in healthy donors. Points from the study as a whole: As was reported, the classifier diagnosed cytomegalovirus status with high specificity and sensitivity. The study had only CMV serostatus as immune exposure information. Across all donors, roughly uniform sequencing depth was an assumption of the presence/absence analyses.

PCR primers comprised 60 Vbeta and 13 Jbeta primers. In the original processing: Counted up in a later analysis, unique TCR beta chains came to 60 million to 95 million, with about 9.9 million shared. Here immunoSEQ multiplex PCR was the method, and the copy in TCRdb shows in-frame clones only, minus some. V and J calls and clone size come straight from that table; D and trimming were deduced from the DNA. The repertoire holds approximately 210,000 clones, with over 60% as singletons. Comment on this clone: What it recognizes is unknown.

The CDR3 spans 16 residues. Germline V CDR1 and CDR2: SGHDN, FVKESK. V was pared by 0 bases and J by 8 bases, with 6 bases of the junction left unmatched. The sample was PBMCs. The chain links TRBV14 to TRBJ2-3, with 12 bases fitting TRBD2. The sequence was collected from a woman between 35 and 50 years old in good health and CMV-seronegative. CDR3 region: CASSQDLALAGGTQYF. In nucleotides, the CDR3 is TGTGCCAGCAGCCAAGATCTGGCACTAGCGGGAGGTACGCAGTATTTT.